This T cell receptor beta chain was sequenced in a study of T cells in Graves' hyperthyroidism and ophthalmopathy. Study-wide points: A 13 V-J model separated ophthalmopathy from stable hyperthyroidism.

RNA transcripts gave rise to amplified TCR beta CDR3 regions. HTBI primers were the set used in a first-round RT-PCR of the TCR CDR3. TCRdb re-derived calls from the multiplex PCR reads in MiXCR, one entry per CDR3 protein. The table has hundreds of thousands of distinct CDR3 sequences, 15% to 20% seen once. This clonotype was detected ten times or more. Its specificity is not known. Uncontrolled infections, other autoimmune diseases, pregnancy or lactation led to exclusion of patients. The CDR3 has 11 amino acids. V lost 5 bases, J lost 7 bases, and 9 bases lay in between. Germline lookup yields CDR1 KGHSH and CDR2 LQKENI.

Sequencing was performed on blood. The sequence came from a woman aged 55-70 years with Graves' ophthalmopathy. The V call is TRBV18, the J call TRBJ2-7; tentative D call: TRBD2 (5 bases). CDR3: CASSSSGEQYF. The CDR3 coding sequence is TGTGCCAGCTCATCTTCGGGGGAGCAGTACTTC.